This T cell receptor beta chain was documented in a study of cytomegalovirus exposure and HLA in healthy donors (dated by TCRdb to about 2017). At the level of the whole study: In an earlier analysis of several hundred of the donors, about 260 Gb of sequence data and 100 million or so unique TCR beta sequences from approximately 180 million T cells were reported. An early release covering roughly 640 HLA-typed donors comprised roughly 300 gigabases of sequencing data and roughly 86 million unique TCR sequences. Among the roughly 390 genotyped donors, approximately 82% belonged to the genetic ancestry cluster associated with self-reported Caucasian donors. The aim of the study was to test whether cataloging public T cell receptors could identify signatures of past pathogen exposure. Using immunosequencing, the study profiled T cell repertoires from fewer than 700 subjects and related those repertoires to cytomegalovirus serostatus. A separate validation cohort of more than 100 different subjects was used in addition to the 666-subject first cohort. The study combined high-throughput TCR immunosequencing, statistical association of individual TCRs with disease status, and machine learning to predict cytomegalovirus infection status. A later analysis re-analyzed previously published TCR beta repertoires from hundreds of donors and added high-resolution HLA genotyping to study TCR occurrence patterns. In the later analysis, no new phenotypic data were used to find candidate immune exposures; instead, reliance was placed on TCR beta sequences and their occurrence across donors. An earlier analysis of several hundred of the donors used high-throughput TCR beta sequencing to judge whether each TCR beta V gene segment behaved as functional or pseudogenic. Donor age, sex, ethnicity and CMV serostatus were collected together with the repertoire data. A later genetic analysis used genome-wide SNP genotypes for about three fifths of the roughly 700 donors, treating that subset as a discovery cohort. Every discovery cohort repertoire had been produced on one sequencing platform. Both class I and class II loci were covered by HLA typing, at four-digit resolution. Typing coverage differed by locus: A, B, C, DRB1 and DQB1 were typed in about 629-640 donors, DQA1 in roughly 500, DPA1 in around 600, and DPB1 in about 450. About five DR-DQ haplotypes were treated as single units for association and clustering because of strong linkage in the cohort. Among some 400 genotyped donors of the cohort, an average of around 250,000 unique TCR beta nucleotide sequences was sequenced per donor, of which about 20% were non-productive.

Trimming takes 6 bases off V and 5 bases off J; junction bases not matched to a gene: 7. From the germline V gene (reference sequence), CDR1 is LNHDA and CDR2 is SQIVND. The cysteine opens and the phenylalanine closes a CDR3 of 15 amino acids. Of all the DNA, just the CDR3 is kept, 45 bases in frame from base 1. The cohort was made up of roughly 670 healthy bone marrow donors. At the time of sampling, all cohort members were nominally healthy, though unrecorded immune exposures were likely present. The donor was CMV seropositive and was included in the group of 250 to 350 seropositive cohort members. Every donor gave a peripheral blood sample, and the peripheral blood mononuclear cells from that sample were used for TCR beta sequencing. The Qiagen DNeasy Blood Extraction Kit was used to extract genomic DNA from the blood cell samples. The library was built by means of the immunoSEQ multiplex PCR assay. A mixture of 60 forward primers for TCR Vbeta segments and 13 reverse primers for TCR Jbeta segments was used in the multiplex PCR. The CDR3 region of rearranged TCR beta genes was amplified from genomic DNA by a multiplex PCR assay. On the Illumina HiSeq System, the amplified TCR beta libraries were sequenced as 87-base-pair reads. The paper's processing steps were these. In a later analysis, around 80 million unique TCR beta chains were counted across the roughly 670 repertoires, and approximately 9.9 million of these chains were shared by at least two donors. A nearest-neighbor algorithm error-corrected the raw reads and collapsed the reads into unique sequences, merging closely related sequences to remove PCR and sequencing errors. V, D and J gene segments were assigned by aligning CDR3 sequences to IMGT reference sequences. For a sequence to be retained, a match of at least six nucleotides was required to both a V gene segment and a J gene segment. Rearrangements were called productive when the CDR3 lacked stop codons and stayed in frame with V and J; all others were non-productive. CDR3 was defined by IMGT convention, running from the second conserved V-encoded cysteine to the conserved J-encoded phenylalanine. Sequences without an unambiguous match to a single V gene segment were excluded from the earlier analysis of about 640 of the donors. An earlier analysis of several hundred of the donors called V segments functional above 56.7% productive rearrangements and segregating when the between-donor standard deviation exceeded 5%. A statistical classification framework was developed to diagnose cytomegalovirus status using the catalog of TCR beta chain sequences. In a later analysis, TCR nucleotide sequences were compared against IMGT/GENE-DB human TR gene sequences so that V and J genes could be assigned. Using the TCRdist pipeline, a later analysis assigned CDR3 sequences along with most-parsimonious VDJ recombination scenarios. In a later analysis, each TCR beta chain was defined by its CDR3 amino acid sequence together with its V-gene family, and reads lacking a unique V-gene family were excluded. As a way to deal with suspected cross-contamination and a sequencing artifact, a later analysis dropped over 550 nucleotide sequences that were highly shared and had low generation probability. For each public chain, a later analysis derived a clonal expansion index from normalized ranks of inferred template counts within each repertoire. Generation probabilities in a later analysis came from a VDJ recombination model fitted to out-of-frame rearrangements, and those results were checked against IGoR. A later analysis scored TCR-TCR, TCR-HLA and TCR-CMV co-occurrence with hypergeometric tests, applying a repertoire-size bias correction to TCR pairs. A later analysis estimated false discovery rates by permuting HLA or CMV assignments 20 times. In a later analysis, co-occurring TCRs were grouped with DBSCAN, and TCRdist sequence similarity was added when clustering was performed within HLA-allele-positive subsets. Co-occurrence clustering excluded repertoires with fewer than 30,000 or more than 120,000 public chains, plus five with anomalous nucleotide sharing. Drawn from immuneACCESS, this table holds only the in-frame rearrangements with V and J called that TCRdb kept. Clones are partly lost; checked studies trace under half to an unresolved V gene and leave the rest unexplained. V and J calls and clone size are given by that table; D and trimming were obtained from the DNA. The sample yields about 100,000 clones; more than 75% were counted once. The ten largest make up around 3.8% of the sample.

In the case of this clone: This clone's antigen is unknown. Base qualities are not provided; no much larger clone lies one nucleotide away.

Beyond this particular receptor, the publication reports: Because HLA typing was missing for some donors at each locus, association tests included only the typed subset. Broadly in line with IMGT annotations, most TCR beta V segments showed up in productive rearrangements about 87% or about 30% of the time in an earlier analysis of a few hundred of the donors. In a later analysis, HLA-associated TCR beta chains were found to be more clonally expanded and to have lower generation probabilities than equally common non-associated chains. In vitro tests confirmed that a few of the cytomegalovirus-associated TCR beta chains recognize cytomegalovirus antigens. In a later analysis, several top co-occurrence clusters were reported to appear linked to parvovirus B19, influenza, CMV and Epstein-Barr virus. Most CMV-associated TCR beta chains appeared to be HLA-restricted in a later analysis, and the HLA associations seemed to be driven largely by CMV exposure. The classifier was reported to diagnose cytomegalovirus status with high specificity and sensitivity in both the original cohort and the validation cohort. The sequencing pipeline was judged likely to have produced a cluster of highly shared sequence variants as a technical artifact. A further reported finding was that TCR beta sequences accurately predicted the HLA-A and HLA-B alleles for most subjects in the first cohort. A later analysis associated approximately 17,000 TCR beta sequences with specific HLA alleles at a false discovery rate of 0.05. Compared with the approximately 720-donor mean, donors in an Asian-associated ancestry cluster had fewer N-insertions in productive TCRs, according to a later genetic analysis. Correlated functional status among segregating V segments might be attributable to linkage disequilibrium, but an unknown experimental factor could not be ruled out. Presence/absence analyses assumed roughly uniform sequencing depth across donors, an assumption that may not hold. Because counts were too low, 15 to 20 rarely observed V segments, including chromosome 9 orphons, were excluded from the earlier analysis of around 640 of the donors. The cohort was sequenced for TCR beta chains only, and without alpha or paired-chain data the features that could be detected were limited. The authors suggested that the approach could potentially be generalized to other disease states and immunological phenotypes. CMV serostatus was the only immune exposure information available for the cohort. While some public TCRs were present in many individuals, most TCR sequences turned up only very rarely across donors. The study gave a list of over 150 TCR beta chains associated with cytomegalovirus. An association between a missense DCLRE1C variant and V-gene and J-gene trimming of TCR beta chains was found in a later genetic analysis and replicated in an independent cohort. When HLA alleles, especially DR and DQ, strongly co-occurred, attributing TCR associations to individual alleles was difficult. The 87-base-pair reads could not distinguish some IMGT-functional V segments, including TRBV6-2 and TRBV6-3, so those segments were excluded. A later analysis found that TCR association rates varied across HLA loci, with DRB1 alleles showing the most associated TCRs and HLA-C alleles the fewest.

This clonotype was obtained from a woman aged 50 to 65 in good health and CMV-seropositive. Recombination linked TRBV19 to TRBJ1-5, with 10 bases matching TRBD1. Sample: PBMCs. In nucleotide form, the sequence is TGTGCCAGTAGATCCGGGACAGGGGCAGATCAGCCCCAGCATTTT. This gives the protein CASRSGTGADQPQHF.